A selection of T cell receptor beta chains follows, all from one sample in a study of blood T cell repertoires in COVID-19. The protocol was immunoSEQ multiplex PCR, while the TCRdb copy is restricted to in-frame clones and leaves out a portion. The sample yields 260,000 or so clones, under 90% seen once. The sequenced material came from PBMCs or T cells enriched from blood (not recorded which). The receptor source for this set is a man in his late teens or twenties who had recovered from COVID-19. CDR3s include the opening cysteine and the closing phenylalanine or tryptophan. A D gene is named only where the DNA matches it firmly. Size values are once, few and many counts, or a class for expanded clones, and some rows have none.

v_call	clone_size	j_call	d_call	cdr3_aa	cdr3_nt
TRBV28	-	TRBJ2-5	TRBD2	CASSSPGLAGGETQYF	TGTGCCAGCAGCTCCCCTGGACTAGCGGGAGGGGAGACCCAGTACTTC
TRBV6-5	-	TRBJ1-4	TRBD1	CASTGGQVRVKLFF	TGTGCCAGCACCGGGGGACAGGTTCGGGTAAAACTGTTTTTT
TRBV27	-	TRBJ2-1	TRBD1	CASMDRYNEQFF	TGTGCCAGCATGGACAGGTACAATGAGCAGTTCTTC
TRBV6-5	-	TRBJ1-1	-	CASSYTGNEAFF	TGTGCCAGCAGCTATACAGGGAATGAAGCTTTCTTT
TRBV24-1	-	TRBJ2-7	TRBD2	CATSDGGTSGNYEQYF	TGTGCCACCAGTGATGGAGGGACTAGCGGAAACTACGAGCAGTACTTC
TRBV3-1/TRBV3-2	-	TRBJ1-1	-	CASSQTEDTEAFF	TGTGCCAGCAGCCAAACAGAAGACACTGAAGCTTTCTTT
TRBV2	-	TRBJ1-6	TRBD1	CASSKGQGARNSPLHF	TGTGCCAGCAGTAAGGGACAGGGGGCTAGGAATTCACCCCTCCACTTT
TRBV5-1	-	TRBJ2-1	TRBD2	CASSGQLAGSSSYNEQFF	TGCGCCAGCAGCGGGCAGCTAGCGGGATCAAGCTCCTACAATGAGCAGTTCTTC
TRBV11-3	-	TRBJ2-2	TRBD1	CASSPTGTGLPGELFF	TGTGCCAGCAGCCCTACCGGGACAGGGTTGCCCGGGGAGCTGTTTTTT
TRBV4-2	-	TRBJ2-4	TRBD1	CASSQQGASKNIQYF	TGTGCCAGCAGCCAACAGGGGGCGTCCAAAAACATTCAGTACTTC
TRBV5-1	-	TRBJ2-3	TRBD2	CASSFGTSGGLTDTQYF	TGCGCCAGCAGCTTTGGGACTAGCGGGGGCCTCACAGATACGCAGTATTTT
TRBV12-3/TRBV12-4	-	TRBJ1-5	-	CASTWGPNQPQHF	TGTGCCAGCACCTGGGGGCCGAATCAGCCCCAGCATTTT
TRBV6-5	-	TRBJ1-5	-	CASRQEYSNQPQHF	TGTGCCAGCAGACAGGAATATAGCAATCAGCCCCAGCATTTT
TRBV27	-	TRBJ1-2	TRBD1	CASSFRVSGGAGYTF	TGTGCCAGCAGCTTCCGGGTTTCAGGGGGCGCGGGCTACACCTTC
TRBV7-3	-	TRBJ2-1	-	CASSLNRESGNEQFF	TGTGCCAGCAGCTTAAATCGGGAGTCGGGCAATGAGCAGTTCTTC
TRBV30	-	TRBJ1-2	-	CAWSVLTQSYGYTF	TGTGCCTGGAGTGTACTAACTCAAAGCTATGGCTACACCTTC
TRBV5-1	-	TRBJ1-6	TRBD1	CASSLEGTGPNSPLHF	TGCGCCAGCAGCTTGGAAGGGACAGGGCCTAATTCACCCCTCCACTTT
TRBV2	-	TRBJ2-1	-	CASSPRAGSSYNEQFF	TGTGCCAGCAGCCCTAGGGCGGGGAGCTCCTACAATGAGCAGTTCTTC
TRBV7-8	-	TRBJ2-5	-	CASSPDWRGTQYF	TGTGCCAGCAGCCCGGACTGGCGGGGAACCCAGTACTTC
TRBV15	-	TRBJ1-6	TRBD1	CATSYRDRVDSPLHF	TGTGCCACCAGTTACCGGGACAGGGTTGATTCACCCCTCCACTTT
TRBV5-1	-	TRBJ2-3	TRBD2	CASRPPGLAGGGGTDTQYF	TGCGCCAGCCGCCCCCCGGGACTAGCGGGGGGGGGTGGCACAGATACGCAGTATTTT
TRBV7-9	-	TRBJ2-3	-	CASSHRGQTFTRETQYF	TGTGCCAGCAGCCACCGGGGACAAACGTTCACCCGCGAGACGCAGTATTTT
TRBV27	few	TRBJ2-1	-	CASREASSYNEQFF	TGTGCCAGCAGAGAGGCTAGCTCCTACAATGAGCAGTTCTTC
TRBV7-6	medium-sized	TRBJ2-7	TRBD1	CASGLGTGDYEQYF	TGTGCCAGCGGACTTGGAACAGGGGACTACGAGCAGTACTTC
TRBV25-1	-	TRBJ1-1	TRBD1	CASSPGTGSDTEAFF	TGTGCCAGCAGTCCAGGGACAGGGTCGGACACTGAAGCTTTCTTT
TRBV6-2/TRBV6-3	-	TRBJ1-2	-	CASSYLTANYGYTF	TGTGCCAGCAGTTACTTGACAGCGAACTATGGCTACACCTTC
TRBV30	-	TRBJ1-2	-	CAWSVGTYGYTF	TGTGCCTGGAGTGTAGGGACTTATGGCTACACCTTC
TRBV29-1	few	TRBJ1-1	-	CSVFDTEAFF	TGCAGTGTCTTCGACACTGAAGCTTTCTTT
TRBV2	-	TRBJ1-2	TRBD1	CARLKTGDYDYGYTF	TGTGCCAGGCTCAAAACAGGGGATTACGACTATGGCTACACCTTC
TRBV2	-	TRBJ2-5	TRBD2	CASSEAYGAGGTRETQYF	TGTGCCAGCAGTGAAGCGTATGGAGCGGGGGGGACTCGGGAGACCCAGTACTTC
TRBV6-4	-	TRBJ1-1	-	CASKRQNTEAFF	TGTGCCAGCAAGAGACAGAACACTGAAGCTTTCTTT
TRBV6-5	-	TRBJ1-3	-	CASSYGSGNTIYF	TGTGCCAGCAGTTACGGCAGTGGAAACACCATATATTTT
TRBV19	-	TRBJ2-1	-	CASSIKGGSSYNEQFF	TGTGCCAGTAGTATAAAAGGGGGAAGCTCCTACAATGAGCAGTTCTTC
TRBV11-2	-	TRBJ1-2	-	CASSLGFRDGYTF	TGTGCCAGCAGCTTAGGGTTCCGCGATGGCTACACCTTC
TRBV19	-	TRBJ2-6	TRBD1	CASSIFRDRGISGANVLTF	TGTGCCAGTAGTATATTCCGGGACAGGGGAATCTCTGGGGCCAACGTCCTGACTTTC
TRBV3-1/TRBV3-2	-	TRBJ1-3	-	CASSQNYGNTIYF	TGTGCCAGCAGCCAAAACTACGGAAACACCATATATTTT
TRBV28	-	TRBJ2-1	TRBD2	CASSFTSGRNEQFF	TGTGCCAGCAGTTTTACTAGCGGGAGGAATGAGCAGTTCTTC
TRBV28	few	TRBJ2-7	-	CASSLFIAEPLYEQYF	TGTGCCAGCAGTTTATTCATAGCCGAGCCCCTCTACGAGCAGTACTTC
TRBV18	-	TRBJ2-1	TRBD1	CASSPMNRGHNEQFF	TGTGCCAGCTCACCAATGAACAGGGGGCACAATGAGCAGTTCTTC
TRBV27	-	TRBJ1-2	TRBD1	CASSTINRGDYGYTF	TGTGCCAGCAGTACCATTAACAGGGGCGACTATGGCTACACCTTC
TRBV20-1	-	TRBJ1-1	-	CSASRLFLSDTEAFF	TGCAGTGCTAGTCGACTTTTCTTGTCCGACACTGAAGCTTTCTTT
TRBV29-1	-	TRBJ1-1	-	CSVDFGTEAFF	TGCAGCGTTGATTTCGGCACTGAAGCTTTCTTT
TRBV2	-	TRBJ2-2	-	CASSEGGPGELFF	TGTGCCAGCAGTGAGGGGGGGCCCGGGGAGCTGTTTTTT
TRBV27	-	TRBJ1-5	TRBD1	CASSFQGANQPQHF	TGTGCCAGCAGTTTCCAGGGGGCAAATCAGCCCCAGCATTTT
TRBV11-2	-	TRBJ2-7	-	CASNHRWDNYEQYF	TGTGCCAGCAACCATAGATGGGACAACTACGAGCAGTACTTC
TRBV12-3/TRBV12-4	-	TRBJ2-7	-	CASRGLEQYF	TGTGCCAGCAGGGGCCTTGAGCAGTACTTC
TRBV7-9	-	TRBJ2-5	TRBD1	CASSLPGTGEETQYF	TGTGCCAGCAGCTTACCCGGGACAGGGGAAGAGACCCAGTACTTC
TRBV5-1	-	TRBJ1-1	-	CASSFSWGVGTEAFF	TGCGCCAGCAGCTTTTCTTGGGGAGTTGGCACTGAAGCTTTCTTT
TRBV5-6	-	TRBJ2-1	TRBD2	CASSLWQRGGYNEQFF	TGTGCCAGCAGCTTATGGCAGCGGGGGGGCTACAATGAGCAGTTCTTC
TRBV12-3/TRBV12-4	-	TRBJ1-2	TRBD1	CASRARTGRGYTF	TGTGCCAGCAGAGCCAGGACAGGGCGAGGCTACACCTTC
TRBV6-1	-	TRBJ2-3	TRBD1	CASSDVSGGSTDTQYF	TGTGCCAGCAGTGATGTGTCAGGGGGAAGCACAGATACGCAGTATTTT